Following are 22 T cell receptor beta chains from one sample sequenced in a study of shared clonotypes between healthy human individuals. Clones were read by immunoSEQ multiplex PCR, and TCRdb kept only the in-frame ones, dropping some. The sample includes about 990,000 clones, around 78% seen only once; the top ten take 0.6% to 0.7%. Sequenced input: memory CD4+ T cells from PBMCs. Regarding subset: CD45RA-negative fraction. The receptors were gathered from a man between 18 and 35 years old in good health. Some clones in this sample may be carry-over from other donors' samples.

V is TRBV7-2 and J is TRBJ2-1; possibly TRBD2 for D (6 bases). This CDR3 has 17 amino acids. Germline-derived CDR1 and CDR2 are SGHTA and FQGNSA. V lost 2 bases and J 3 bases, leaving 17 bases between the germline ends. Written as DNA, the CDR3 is TGTGCCAGCAGCTTAAAGGTGGGGCGGGGCCTCTACAATGAGCAGTTCTTC. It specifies CASSLKVGRGLYNEQFF. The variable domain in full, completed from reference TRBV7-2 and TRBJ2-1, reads GAGVSQSPSNKVTEKGKDVELRCDPISGHTALYWYRQSLGQGLEFLIYFQGNSAPDKSGLPSDRFSAERTGGSVSTLTIQRTQQEDSAVYLCASSLKVGRGLYNEQFFGPGTRLTVL.

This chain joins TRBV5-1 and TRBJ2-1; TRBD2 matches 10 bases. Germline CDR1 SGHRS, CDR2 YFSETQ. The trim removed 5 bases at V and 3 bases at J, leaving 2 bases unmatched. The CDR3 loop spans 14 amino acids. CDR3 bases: TGCGCCAGCAGAGGGACTAGCGACTACAATGAGCAGTTCTTC. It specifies CASRGTSDYNEQFF.

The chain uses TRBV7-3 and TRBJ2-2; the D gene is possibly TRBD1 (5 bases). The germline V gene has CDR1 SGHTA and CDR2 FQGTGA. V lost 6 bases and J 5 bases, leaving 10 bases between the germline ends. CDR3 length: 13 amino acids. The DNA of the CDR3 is TGTGCCAGCAGTTCGACAGATACCGGGGAGCTGTTTTTT. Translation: CASSSTDTGELFF. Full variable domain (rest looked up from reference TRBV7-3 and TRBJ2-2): GAGVSQTPSNKVTEKGKYVELRCDPISGHTALYWYRQSLGQGPEFLIYFQGTGAADDSGLPNDRFFAVRPEGSVSTLKIQRTERGDSAVYLCASSSTDTGELFFGEGSRLTVL.

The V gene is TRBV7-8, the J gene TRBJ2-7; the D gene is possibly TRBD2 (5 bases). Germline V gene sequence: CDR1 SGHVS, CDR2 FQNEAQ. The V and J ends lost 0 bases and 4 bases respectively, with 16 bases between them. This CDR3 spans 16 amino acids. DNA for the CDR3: TGTGCCAGCAGCTTAGCGGGCGGGCTAAACGGTTACGAGCAGTACTTC. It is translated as CASSLAGGLNGYEQYF.

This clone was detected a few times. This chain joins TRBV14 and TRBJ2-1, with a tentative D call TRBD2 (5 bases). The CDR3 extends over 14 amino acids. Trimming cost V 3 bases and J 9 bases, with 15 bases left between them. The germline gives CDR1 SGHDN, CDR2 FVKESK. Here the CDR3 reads CASSQSGEDFEQFF. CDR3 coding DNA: TGTGCCAGCAGCCAGAGCGGTGAGGACTTTGAGCAGTTCTTC.

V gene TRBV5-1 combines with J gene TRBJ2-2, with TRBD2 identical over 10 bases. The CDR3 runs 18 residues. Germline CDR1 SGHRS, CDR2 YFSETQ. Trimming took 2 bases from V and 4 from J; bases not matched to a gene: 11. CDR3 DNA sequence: TGCGCCAGCAGCTTTTCGGGACTAGCGAGGTTGGGCACCGGGGAGCTGTTTTTT. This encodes CASSFSGLARLGTGELFF.

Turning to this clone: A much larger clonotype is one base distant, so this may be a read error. CDR3 nucleotide sequence: TGTGCCAGCAACCTGGGACAGAACACTGAAGCTTTCTTT. Its protein product is CASNLGQNTEAFF. The chain carries TRBV28 and TRBJ1-1; TRBD1 might be the D (6 bases). CDR3 length: 13 residues. Germline V gene data show CDR1 as MDHEN and CDR2 as SYDVKM. V was shortened by 7 bases and J by 1 base, with 10 bases between the two germline ends.

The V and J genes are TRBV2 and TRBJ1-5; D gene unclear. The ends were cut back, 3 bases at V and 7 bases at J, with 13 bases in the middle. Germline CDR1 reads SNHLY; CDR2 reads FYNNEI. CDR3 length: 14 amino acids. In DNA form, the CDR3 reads TGTGCCAGCAGTGACGCCACCTCGAGGCAGCCCCAGCATTTT. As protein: CASSDATSRQPQHF.

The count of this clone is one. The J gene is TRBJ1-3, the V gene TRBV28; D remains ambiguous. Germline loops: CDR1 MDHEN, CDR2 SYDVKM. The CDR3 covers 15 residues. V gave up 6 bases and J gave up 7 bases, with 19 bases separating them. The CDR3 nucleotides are TGTGCCAGCAGCCCGCGACCTAAAGGTGGGAACACCATATATTTT. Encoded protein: CASSPRPKGGNTIYF. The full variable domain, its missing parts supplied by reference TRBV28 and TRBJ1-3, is DVKVTQSSRYLVKRTGEKVFLECVQDMDHENMFWYRQDPGLGLRLIYFSYDVKMKEKGDIPEGYSVSREKKERFSLILESASTNQTSMYLCASSPRPKGGNTIYFGEGSWLTVV.

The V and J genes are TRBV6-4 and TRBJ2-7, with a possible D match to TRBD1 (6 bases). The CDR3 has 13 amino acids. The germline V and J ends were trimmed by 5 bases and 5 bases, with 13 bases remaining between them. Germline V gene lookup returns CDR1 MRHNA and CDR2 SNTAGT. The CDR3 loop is CASSHTGSDEQYF. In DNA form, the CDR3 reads TGTGCCAGCAGTCACACAGGGTCGGACGAGCAGTACTTC.

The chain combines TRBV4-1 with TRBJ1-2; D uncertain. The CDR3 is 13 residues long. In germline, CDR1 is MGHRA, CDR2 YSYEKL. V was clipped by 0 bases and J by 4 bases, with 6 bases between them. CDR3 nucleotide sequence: TGCGCCAGCAGCCAAGACGCAGGCTATGGCTACACCTTC. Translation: CASSQDAGYGYTF.

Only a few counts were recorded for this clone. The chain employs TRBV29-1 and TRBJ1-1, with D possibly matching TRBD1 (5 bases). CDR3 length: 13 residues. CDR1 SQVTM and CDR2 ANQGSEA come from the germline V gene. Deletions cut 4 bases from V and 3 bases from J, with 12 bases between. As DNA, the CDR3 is TGCAGCGTTGCCCAGGGTAGGTACACTGAAGCTTTCTTT. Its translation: CSVAQGRYTEAFF.

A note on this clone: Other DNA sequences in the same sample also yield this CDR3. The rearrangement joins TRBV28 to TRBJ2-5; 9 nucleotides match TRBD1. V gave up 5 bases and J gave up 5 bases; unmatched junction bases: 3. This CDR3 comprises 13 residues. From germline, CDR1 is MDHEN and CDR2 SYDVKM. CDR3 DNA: TGTGCCAGCAGTCGCGACAGGGGGGAGACCCAGTACTTC. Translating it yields CASSRDRGETQYF.

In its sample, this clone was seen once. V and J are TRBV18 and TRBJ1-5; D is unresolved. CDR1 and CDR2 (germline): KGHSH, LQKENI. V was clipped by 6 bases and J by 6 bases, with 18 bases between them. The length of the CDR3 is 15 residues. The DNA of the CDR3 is TGTGCCAGCTCCCTACCCGGGAACCGGCTTCAGCCCCAGCATTTT. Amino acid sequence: CASSLPGNRLQPQHF.

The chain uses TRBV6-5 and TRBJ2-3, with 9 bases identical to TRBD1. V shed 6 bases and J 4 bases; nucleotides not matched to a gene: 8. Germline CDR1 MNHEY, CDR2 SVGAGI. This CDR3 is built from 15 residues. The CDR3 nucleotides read TGTGCCAGCAGCTCGGGACAGGGTACCGCAGATACGCAGTATTTT. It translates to CASSSGQGTADTQYF.

CDR3 DNA: TGTGCCAGCAGTGACCATGGACAGGGAGGAAACGAGCAGTACTTC. Encoded protein: CASSDHGQGGNEQYF. The rearrangement links TRBV2 to TRBJ2-7; 8 nucleotides align to TRBD1. The CDR3 length is 15 residues. With 3 bases clipped from V and 5 bases from J, the junction kept 9 bases outside the gene matches. Germline V CDR1 and CDR2: SNHLY, FYNNEI.

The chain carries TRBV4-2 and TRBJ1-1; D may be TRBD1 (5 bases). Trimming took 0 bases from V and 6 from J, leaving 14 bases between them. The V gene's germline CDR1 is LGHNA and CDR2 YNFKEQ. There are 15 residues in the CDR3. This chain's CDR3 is CASSQESSRAAEAFF. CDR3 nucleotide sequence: TGTGCCAGCAGCCAAGAGAGTTCCAGGGCCGCTGAAGCTTTCTTT.

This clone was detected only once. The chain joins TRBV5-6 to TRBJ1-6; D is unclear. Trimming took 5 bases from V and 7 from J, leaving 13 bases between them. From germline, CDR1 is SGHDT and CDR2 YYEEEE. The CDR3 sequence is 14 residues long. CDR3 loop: CASSPTRYNSPLHF. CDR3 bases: TGTGCCAGCAGTCCGACACGTTACAATTCACCCCTCCACTTT.

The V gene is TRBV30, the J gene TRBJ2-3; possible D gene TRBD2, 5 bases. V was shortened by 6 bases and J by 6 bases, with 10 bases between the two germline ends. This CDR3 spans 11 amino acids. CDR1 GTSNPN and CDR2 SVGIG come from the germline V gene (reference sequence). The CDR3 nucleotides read TGTGCCTGTACAGCGGTGGATACGCAGTATTTT. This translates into CACTAVDTQYF.

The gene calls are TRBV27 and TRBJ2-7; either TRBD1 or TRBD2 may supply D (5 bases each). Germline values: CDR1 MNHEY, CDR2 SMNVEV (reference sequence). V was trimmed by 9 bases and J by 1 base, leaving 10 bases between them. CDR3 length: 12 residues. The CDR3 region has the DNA TGTGCCAGTCACGGGGCTTCCTACGAGCAGTACTTC. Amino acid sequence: CASHGASYEQYF.

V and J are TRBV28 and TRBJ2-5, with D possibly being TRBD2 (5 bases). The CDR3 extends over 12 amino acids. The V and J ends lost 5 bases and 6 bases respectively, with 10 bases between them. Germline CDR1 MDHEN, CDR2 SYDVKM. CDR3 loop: CASSSPGKTQYF. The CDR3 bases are TGTGCCAGCAGTAGCCCGGGAAAGACCCAGTACTTC.

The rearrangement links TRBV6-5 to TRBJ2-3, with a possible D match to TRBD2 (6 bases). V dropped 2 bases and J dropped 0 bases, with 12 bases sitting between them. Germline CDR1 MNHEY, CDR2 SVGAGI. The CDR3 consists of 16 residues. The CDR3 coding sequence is TGTGCCAGCAGTTACGGGGGAGGCCCTAGCACAGATACGCAGTATTTT. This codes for CASSYGGGPSTDTQYF.